The rows below give T cell receptor beta chains drawn from one sample of a study of Graves' ophthalmopathy and Graves' hyperthyroidism. TCRdb re-called the multiplex PCR reads through MiXCR, storing one row per CDR3 protein. The sample holds about 620,000 distinct CDR3 sequences, about 20% seen once. The source material was peripheral blood. Receptors were obtained from a woman under 30 with stable Graves' hyperthyroidism. Some clones in this sample may be carry-over from other donors' samples. CDR3s include the opening cysteine and the closing phenylalanine or tryptophan. Fields, in order: D gene, V gene, J gene, clone size, CDR3 protein, CDR3 DNA. The D gene is left open where the match is weak. Clone size is shown for a subset of rows, as once, few, many or a class of expanded clone.

TRBD1	TRBV6-2/TRBV6-3	TRBJ2-7	NA	CASSWDRGTVYEQYF	TGTGCCAGCAGCTGGGACAGGGGGACGGTATACGAGCAGTACTTC
TRBD1	TRBV5-1	TRBJ2-7	many	CASRSGTGDYEQYF	TGCGCCAGCAGGTCCGGGACAGGGGACTACGAGCAGTACTTC
TRBD1	TRBV3-1	TRBJ2-5	many	CASSQTPGTAETQYF	TGTGCCAGCAGCCAGACACCCGGGACAGCGGAGACCCAGTACTTC
NA	TRBV12-3/TRBV12-4	TRBJ1-6	many	CASTRRRGSSYNSPLHF	TGTGCCAGCACCCGTAGAAGGGGTAGCTCCTATAATTCACCCCTCCACTTT
NA	TRBV6-5	TRBJ2-5	NA	CASSWGGGTETKYF	NA
NA	TRBV4-1	TRBJ1-2	many	CASSQRGTANYGYTF	TGCGCCAGCAGCCAGCGAGGGACGGCAAACTATGGCTACACCTTC
TRBD1	TRBV6-4	TRBJ2-5	many	CASSDLQTGVVTPDPEETQYF	TGTGCCAGCAGTGACCTCCAAACAGGGGTTGTGACGCCCGACCCTGAAGAGACCCAGTACTTC
TRBD1	TRBV4-2	TRBJ2-7	few	CASSQLTGGAYEQYF	TGTGCCAGCAGCCAATTGACAGGGGGCGCATACGAGCAGTACTTC
TRBD1	TRBV6-5	TRBJ2-3	many	CASSYSGQPGDTQYF	TGTGCCAGCAGTTACTCGGGACAGCCCGGGGATACGCAGTATTTT
NA	TRBV11-2	TRBJ2-2	many	CASLRSSGGELFF	TGTGCCAGCCTCCGGTCTAGTGGCGGGGAGCTGTTTTTT
TRBD1	TRBV2	TRBJ2-5	few	CASGTGQETQYF	TGTGCCAGTGGGACAGGTCAAGAGACCCAGTACTTC
TRBD1	TRBV6-2/TRBV6-3	TRBJ1-1	many	CASTFDRGVTEAFF	TGTGCCAGCACCTTCGACAGGGGCGTCACTGAAGCTTTCTTT
NA	TRBV7-1	TRBJ2-7	NA	CASSRLGASYEQYF	TGTGCCAGCAGCCGACTGGGGGCCTCCTACGAGCAGTACTTC
TRBD1	TRBV20-1	TRBJ1-2	NA	CSARVYRGGYTF	TGCAGTGCTAGAGTATACAGGGGAGGCTACACCTTC
NA	TRBV10-3	TRBJ1-5	many	CAISASGGDQPQHF	TGTGCCATCAGTGCCTCGGGGGGTGACCAGCCCCAGCATTTT
NA	TRBV6-5	TRBJ1-1	many	CASSYPGGGNTEAFF	TGTGCCAGCAGTTACCCGGGGGGGGGAAACACTGAAGCTTTCTTT